Each of the 21 T cell receptor beta chains below was sequenced from the same sample in a study of cytomegalovirus exposure and HLA in healthy donors. Primers for the PCR totalled 60 Vbeta and 13 Jbeta. Generated by immunoSEQ multiplex PCR, the TCRdb table keeps only in-frame clones and is missing some. The sample consists of over 80,000 clones, about 70% of them appearing once. Specimen: PBMCs. The source of these receptors is a female donor in good health and CMV-seropositive.

This clone appeared a few times. The chain carries TRBV18 and TRBJ1-1; 10 nucleotides match TRBD1. In germline, CDR1 is KGHSH, CDR2 LQKENI. V lost 3 bases and J lost 5; bases outside the gene matches: 0. The CDR3 runs 13 residues. The CDR3 reads CASSPGQGTEAFF. The CDR3 region has the DNA TGTGCCAGCTCACCGGGACAGGGGACTGAAGCTTTCTTT.

CDR3 amino acids: CASAGMGAWEQFF. CDR3 DNA sequence: TGCGCCAGCGCCGGTATGGGGGCGTGGGAGCAGTTCTTC. The chain links TRBV5-1 to TRBJ2-1; possibly TRBD1 for D (6 bases). CDR1 and CDR2 from the germline V gene are SGHRS and YFSETQ. V lost 7 bases to trimming and J lost 10 bases, with 18 bases between them. This CDR3 region has 13 residues.

This sequence joins TRBV28 and TRBJ1-2; 7 positions agree with TRBD1. J lost 2 bases, V lost 5 bases, and 5 bases had no gene match. The CDR3 runs to 14 residues. CDR1 and CDR2 (germline): MDHEN, SYDVKM. The DNA for the CDR3 is TGTGCCAGCAGTCTGACAGGGAAGAACTATGGCTACACCTTC. Protein: CASSLTGKNYGYTF.

The V call is TRBV30, the J call TRBJ2-7; D perhaps matches TRBD1 (5 bases). Germline values: CDR1 GTSNPN, CDR2 SVGIG (reference sequence). The germline V and J ends were trimmed by 2 bases and 0 bases, with 8 bases remaining between them. This CDR3 comprises 13 residues. Written as DNA, the CDR3 is TGTGCCTGGAGTAAGGGGCCCTCCTACGAGCAGTACTTC. Translation: CAWSKGPSYEQYF.

The chain uses TRBV7-2 and TRBJ1-1; 7 positions match TRBD1. From germline, CDR1 is SGHTA and CDR2 FQGNSA. J was trimmed by 5 bases and V by 1 base; bases with no gene match: 10. The CDR3 consists of 16 residues. CDR3 loop: CASSLGGQGVGTEAFF. CDR3 in DNA: TGTGCCAGCAGCTTAGGCGGCCAGGGGGTAGGGACTGAAGCTTTCTTT.

The chain combines TRBV5-1 with TRBJ2-1; 9 bases are shared with TRBD2. Looked up from germline, CDR1 is SGHRS and CDR2 is YFSETQ. J was trimmed by 0 bases and V by 5 bases; bases with no gene match: 0. The CDR3 contains 14 residues. CDR3 in DNA: TGCGCCAGCAGTAGCGGGAGCTCCTACAATGAGCAGTTCTTC. This sequence encodes CASSSGSSYNEQFF.

The rearrangement links TRBV2 to TRBJ2-4; tentatively, D is TRBD1 (7 bases). V was cut by 2 bases and J by 3 bases, with 20 bases left in between. This CDR3 has 18 residues. From germline, CDR1 is SNHLY and CDR2 FYNNEI. DNA of the CDR3: TGTGCCAGCAGTGAAAGCTACGAAGCAGGGGGGAACAAAAACATTCAGTACTTC. Protein product: CASSESYEAGGNKNIQYF.

This chain uses TRBV6-5 with TRBJ2-2; 8 nucleotides align to TRBD1. The ends lost 0 bases at V and 4 bases at J; junction bases unmatched: 4. The length of the CDR3 is 16 residues. Germline CDR1 MNHEY, CDR2 SVGAGI. The CDR3 nucleotides are TGTGCCAGCAGTTACTCGGCAGGGGGCGCCACCGGGGAGCTGTTTTTT. It codes for CASSYSAGGATGELFF.

The CDR3 nucleotides are TGTGCCAGCAGCTCCCAGGTGCGCCCTGAAGCTTTCTTT. Its translation is CASSSQVRPEAFF. The chain joins TRBV5-6 to TRBJ1-1, with unresolved D. Trimming pared 3 bases from V and 6 bases from J, leaving 12 bases between. Germline V CDR1 and CDR2: SGHDT, YYEEEE. CDR3 size: 13 residues.

The chain couples TRBV6-5 to TRBJ2-3; a possible D gene is TRBD1 (5 bases). Germline V gives CDR1 MNHEY, CDR2 SVGAGI. V lost 2 bases to trimming and J lost 2 bases, with 11 bases between them. The CDR3 is made up of 15 amino acids. The DNA of the CDR3 is TGTGCCAGCAGTTACAGTCCCAGGGTCACAGATACGCAGTATTTT. Protein sequence: CASSYSPRVTDTQYF.

A note on this clone: One junction end does not reproduce the germline sequence, and a read error may be involved. The DNA of the CDR3 is TGTGCTAGCAGCCCTACGAGGACCGGGGAGCTGTTTTTT. Protein product: CASSPTRTGELFF. V and J are TRBV7-7 and TRBJ2-2; D not resolved. This CDR3 comprises 13 residues. Germline V gene lookup returns CDR1 SSHAT and CDR2 FNYEAQ (reference sequence).

This clone was found a few times. The V call is TRBV5-4, the J call TRBJ2-2; D not resolved. Germline lookup yields CDR1 SGHNT and CDR2 YYREEE (reference sequence). Trimming cost V 0 bases and J 0 bases, with 6 bases left between them. The CDR3 has 15 residues. The CDR3 reads CASSLDRSNTGELFF. The CDR3 DNA reads as TGTGCCAGCAGCTTGGACAGATCGAACACCGGGGAGCTGTTTTTT.

The rearrangement links TRBV5-6 to TRBJ1-1, with TRBD1 identical over 9 bases. This CDR3 comprises 14 residues. Germline V gene lookup returns CDR1 SGHDT and CDR2 YYEEEE. Trimming took 2 bases from V and 4 from J; bases not matched to a gene: 3. The CDR3 sequence: CASSLVTGGTEAFF. The CDR3 DNA follows: TGTGCCAGCAGCTTAGTGACAGGGGGCACTGAAGCTTTCTTT.

This clone has a single count. The rearrangement links TRBV11-2 to TRBJ1-1; weak D call: TRBD1 (5 bases). The V gene's germline CDR1 is SGHAT and CDR2 FQNNGV. The CDR3 totals 13 residues. V was shortened by 5 bases and J by 11 bases, with 18 bases between the two germline ends. The CDR3, as DNA: TGTGCCAGCAGCAAAGAGCAGGGTCGGCAGGCTTTCTTT. It codes for CASSKEQGRQAFF.

The chain recombines TRBV6-5 with TRBJ1-5; TRBD1 matches at 7 bases. CDR3 length: 15 residues. CDR1 is MNHEY and CDR2 is SVGAGI in the germline V gene. After removal of 6 bases from V and 4 bases from J, the junction contained 9 bases not matched to a gene. The CDR3 nucleotides read TGTGCCAGCAGCCGAAGACAGGGAGGAAATCAGCCCCAGCATTTT. Protein product: CASSRRQGGNQPQHF.

The chain couples TRBV2 to TRBJ2-4; 8 positions match TRBD2. V lost 7 bases and J lost 4; bases outside the gene matches: 9. Germline-derived CDR1 and CDR2 are SNHLY and FYNNEI. This CDR3 contains 15 residues. The CDR3: CASNNPREGKNIQYF. The CDR3 DNA reads as TGTGCCAGCAACAACCCCCGGGAGGGGAAAAACATTCAGTACTTC.

This chain connects TRBV6-1 to TRBJ2-1; the D gene is possibly TRBD1 (5 bases). Trimming left V 1 base short and J 10 bases short, with 20 bases between. CDR3 length equals 16 residues. The germline gives CDR1 MNHNS, CDR2 SASEGT. DNA for the CDR3: TGTGCCAGCAGTGAAGGGGTACAGGCGATTATAGTAGAGCAGTTCTTC. Protein product: CASSEGVQAIIVEQFF.

The chain recombines TRBV5-1 with TRBJ2-2, with D possibly being TRBD2 (7 bases). The CDR3 has 15 residues. V lost 0 bases to trimming and J lost 5 bases, with 11 bases between them. Germline-derived CDR1 and CDR2 are SGHRS and YFSETQ. CDR3 region: CASSLDREGTGELFF. The DNA for the CDR3 is TGCGCCAGCAGCTTGGACAGGGAGGGAACCGGGGAGCTGTTTTTT.

The chain couples TRBV4-3 to TRBJ1-2, with D possibly matching TRBD1 (5 bases). V was cut by 1 base and J by 3 bases, with 9 bases left in between. The germline CDR1 and CDR2 sequences are LGHNA and YSLEER. This CDR3 has 14 amino acids. The CDR3 region is CASSQGTGDYGYTF. CDR3 nucleotide sequence: TGCGCCAGCAGCCAAGGGACGGGGGACTATGGCTACACCTTC.

This clone was observed a single time. The rearrangement joins TRBV5-1 to TRBJ1-2, with D unresolved. The CDR3 consists of 14 residues. Trimming took off 1 base at V and 1 base at J, with 8 bases between the two ends. Germline CDR1 reads SGHRS; CDR2 reads YFSETQ. This CDR3 is CASSLTADNYGYTF. The CDR3 nucleotides are TGCGCCAGCAGCTTGACAGCCGATAACTATGGCTACACCTTC.

V usage is TRBV6-1 and J usage is TRBJ1-6; tentatively, D is TRBD1 (6 bases). Trimming took 6 bases from V and 9 from J, leaving 15 bases between them. CDR1 is MNHNS, CDR2 SASEGT, per germline. The CDR3 totals 14 residues. The DNA of the CDR3 is TGTGCCAGCAGCCCGATTGGGGGCAGTTCACCCCTCCACTTT. The encoded protein is CASSPIGGSSPLHF.